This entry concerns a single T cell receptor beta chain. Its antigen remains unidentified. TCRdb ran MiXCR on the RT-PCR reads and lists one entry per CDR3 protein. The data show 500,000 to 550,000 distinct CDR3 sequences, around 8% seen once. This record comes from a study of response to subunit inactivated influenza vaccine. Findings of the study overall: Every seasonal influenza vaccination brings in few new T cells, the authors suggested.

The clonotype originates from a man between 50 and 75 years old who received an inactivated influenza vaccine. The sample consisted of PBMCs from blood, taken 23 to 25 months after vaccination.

The CDR3 bases are TGCGCCAGCAGCTTGGCCTGGGGACAGGGTATCGACGAGCAGTACTTC. Translating it yields CASSLAWGQGIDEQYF. The chain links TRBV5-1 to TRBJ2-7; 9 bases are shared with TRBD1. The CDR3 is 16 amino acids. Germline V gene data show CDR1 as SGHRS and CDR2 as YFSETQ. With 0 bases clipped from V and 5 bases from J, the junction kept 9 bases outside the gene matches. Full variable domain (outside the CDR3, taken from reference TRBV5-1 and TRBJ2-7): KAGVTQTPRYLIKTRGQQVTLSCSPISGHRSVSWYQQTPGQGLQFLFEYFSETQRNKGNFPGRFSGRQFSNSRSEMNVSTLELGDSALYLCASSLAWGQGIDEQYFGPGTRLTVT.